The 11 T cell receptor beta chains below all came from one sample that was sequenced in a study of blood T cell repertoires in COVID-19. Sequencing used immunoSEQ multiplex PCR; TCRdb keeps in-frame clones, though not all of them. The data show 200,000 to 250,000 clones, around 85% seen once. Sequences were obtained from PBMCs or T cells enriched from blood (not recorded which). All receptors derive from a woman aged 45 to 65 in a cohort exposed to, infected with or recovered from COVID-19 (not recorded which).

The chain links TRBV19 to TRBJ2-2; D is unclear. The V end was cut by 3 bases, the J end by 5 bases, with 10 bases between. The CDR3 spans 14 residues. CDR1 and CDR2 (germline): LNHDA, SQIVND (reference sequence). As DNA, the CDR3 is TGTGCCAGTAGTATTTCCTCGGGTACCGGGGAGCTGTTTTTT. Translating it yields CASSISSGTGELFF.

This sequence joins TRBV5-8 and TRBJ1-6, with 7 nucleotides matching TRBD1. This CDR3 region has 14 residues. The J segment lost 9 bases and the V segment lost 2 bases, leaving 5 bases of the junction unmatched. From germline, CDR1 is SGHTS and CDR2 YDEGEE. CDR3 sequence (DNA): TGTGCCAGCAGCTTTGCGACAGGGTTTTCACCCCTCCACTTT. This translates into CASSFATGFSPLHF.

The CDR3 here is CASSYNRETEAFF. The CDR3 bases are TGTGCCAGCAGTTACAACAGGGAGACTGAAGCTTTCTTT. The genes are TRBV6-2 or TRBV6-3 and TRBJ1-1, with D possibly TRBD1 on 6 matching bases. Trimming pared 2 bases from V and 5 bases from J, leaving 9 bases between. This CDR3 comprises 13 residues. Germline loops: CDR1 MNHEY, CDR2 SVGEGT.

The V and J genes are TRBV23-1 and TRBJ1-3, with D possibly matching TRBD1 (5 bases). TRBV23-1 is an ORF, and what it does is uncertain. V lost 0 bases and J lost 2, with 5 bases in between. This CDR3 has 14 amino acids. Here the CDR3 DNA reads TGCGCCAGCAGTCAATCCAGGGCTGGAAACACCATATATTTT. It codes for CASSQSRAGNTIYF.

The chain links TRBV19 to TRBJ1-3; D is ambiguous. This CDR3 is built from 14 residues. The germline gives CDR1 LNHDA, CDR2 SQIVND (reference sequence). Trimming stripped 3 bases from V and 4 bases from J, with 10 bases between. The CDR3 nucleotides are TGTGCCAGTAGTATTGCAGAGGTCGGAAACACCATATATTTT. As protein: CASSIAEVGNTIYF.

The chain combines TRBV28 with TRBJ1-2; the match to TRBD1 covers 7 bases. Losses at the gene ends were 4 bases for V and 5 bases for J; bases not matched to a gene: 13. CDR3 length: 16 amino acids. Germline values: CDR1 MDHEN, CDR2 SYDVKM. CDR3 protein: CASSSTGQARIYGYTF. The CDR3 nucleotides are TGTGCCAGCAGTTCGACAGGGCAAGCGAGAATTTATGGCTACACCTTC.

The chain links TRBV6-2 or TRBV6-3 to TRBJ2-1; D remains ambiguous. Deletions cut 0 bases from V and 6 bases from J, with 6 bases between. Germline V lookup: CDR1 MNHEY, CDR2 SVGEGT. The CDR3 is 13 residues long. The CDR3 reads CASSYSVFNEQFF. CDR3 bases: TGTGCCAGCAGTTACTCCGTCTTCAATGAGCAGTTCTTC.

The table lists this clone with a count of one. V usage is TRBV6-2 or TRBV6-3 and J usage is TRBJ2-5; 7 nucleotides match TRBD2. The CDR3 runs 13 residues. Germline V lookup: CDR1 MNHEY, CDR2 SVGEGT. Losses at the gene ends were 2 bases for V and 7 bases for J; bases not matched to a gene: 4. The CDR3 sequence is CASSYVERGTQYF. The CDR3 DNA sequence: TGTGCCAGCAGTTACGTGGAGCGGGGGACCCAGTACTTC.

The chain employs TRBV7-2 and TRBJ1-5, with D hard to call. The CDR3 has 15 amino acids. In germline, CDR1 is SGHTA, CDR2 FQGNSA. V was cut by 5 bases and J by 2 bases, with 13 bases left in between. CDR3 region: CASSPEGRRNQPQHF. For the CDR3, the DNA is TGTGCCAGCAGCCCCGAAGGGAGGCGCAATCAGCCCCAGCATTTT.

This clone was recorded only once. The genes are TRBV30 and TRBJ1-6; unclear D gene. CDR1 GTSNPN and CDR2 SVGIG come from the germline V gene (reference sequence). The CDR3 runs 11 residues. V was cut by 2 bases and J by 14 bases, with 10 bases left in between. As DNA, the CDR3 is TGTGCCTGGAGTTGGGGAGAATCCCTCCACTTT. Amino acids: CAWSWGESLHF. Supplemented by reference TRBV30 and TRBJ1-6, the full variable domain reads SQTIHQWPATLVQPVGSPLSLECTVEGTSNPNLYWYRQAAGRGLQLLFYSVGIGQISSEVPQNLSASRPQDRQFILSSKKLLLSDSGFYLCAWSWGESLHFGNGTRLTVT.

V is TRBV5-1 and J is TRBJ2-1; the D is unclear. Germline CDR1 is SGHRS and CDR2 is YFSETQ. The CDR3 covers 14 residues. Trimming stripped 4 bases from V and 2 bases from J, with 10 bases between. CDR3 sequence reads: CASSEAQTYNEQFF. The CDR3, as DNA: TGCGCCAGCAGCGAGGCTCAAACCTACAATGAGCAGTTCTTC.